A selection of T cell receptor beta chains follows, all from one sample in a study of blood T cell repertoires in COVID-19. Sequencing was performed with immunoSEQ multiplex PCR; in TCRdb, only in-frame clones are kept and a portion is missing. The sample lists approximately 25,000 clones, around 72% occurring once. The material sequenced was peripheral blood. These receptors came from a woman aged 80 or older with acute or convalescent COVID-19. CDR3s include the opening cysteine and the closing phenylalanine or tryptophan.

j_gene,len,v_gene,CDR3aa
TRBJ2-1,13,TRBV3-1/TRBV3-2,CASSGQDWNEQFF
TRBJ1-5,15,TRBV18,CASSPNQGSNQPQHF
TRBJ2-6,15,TRBV6-1,CASSEAQGGANVLTF
TRBJ1-1,15,TRBV18,CASSPASKAETEAFF
TRBJ1-5,15,TRBV6-1,CASSEVAGGGQPQHF
TRBJ2-5,14,TRBV5-4,CASSLVGARETQYF
TRBJ2-1,16,TRBV5-1,CASSPPSGRIYNEQFF
TRBJ2-2,15,TRBV19,CASSKASGGTGELFF
TRBJ1-1,11,TRBV19,CASTGSTKAFF
TRBJ2-7,14,TRBV5-1,CASSFAEGSNEQYF
TRBJ1-6,13,TRBV19,CASKGQGDSPLHF
TRBJ1-4,18,TRBV19,CASSLDGVGAATNEKLFF
TRBJ1-2,13,TRBV3-1/TRBV3-2,CASSLGGFYGYTF
TRBJ2-7,14,TRBV7-8,CASSSTGRSYEQYF
TRBJ2-1,15,TRBV3-1/TRBV3-2,CASSQAAGGNNEQFF
TRBJ2-1,11,TRBV29-1,CSVEPYNEQFF
TRBJ2-2,17,TRBV3-1/TRBV3-2,CASSQVRGGLNTGELFF
TRBJ2-3,16,TRBV28,CASASSTSLSTDTQYF
TRBJ1-2,13,TRBV12-3/TRBV12-4,CASSGGQGYGYTF
TRBJ1-6,15,TRBV5-4,CASSRGQEYNSPLHF
TRBJ1-2,14,TRBV28,CASSSLQGNYGYTF
TRBJ2-1,15,TRBV5-4,CASSLGSGGAMEQFF
TRBJ2-3,15,TRBV20-1,CSAIDRRASTDTQYF
TRBJ2-5,15,TRBV11-3,CASSPGVSSQETQYF
TRBJ2-1,15,TRBV10-3,CAISESGGSPHEQFF
TRBJ1-5,13,TRBV12-5,CASGLTGRQPQHF
TRBJ1-5,13,TRBV7-8,CASSSNGDQPQHF
TRBJ2-1,14,TRBV19,CASSRASSYNEQFF
TRBJ1-1,13,TRBV5-1,CASSLNLQGEAFF
TRBJ1-5,16,TRBV7-2,CASSARTGISNQPQHF
TRBJ1-2,15,TRBV5-4,CASSGGFGGTYGYTF
TRBJ1-1,12,TRBV30,CAWKRGGTEAFF
TRBJ1-5,16,TRBV28,CASSLGTGGSNQPQHF
TRBJ2-7,15,TRBV6-5,CASSYSVAGAYEQYF
TRBJ2-5,15,TRBV5-5,CASSRDRAYQETQYF
TRBJ1-5,15,TRBV6-5,CASSRATGLNQPQHF
TRBJ1-2,13,TRBV30,CACTGTGPYGYTF
TRBJ2-2,15,TRBV5-4,CASSFPGLAGGELFF
TRBJ1-2,11,TRBV9,CASSGTVGYTF
TRBJ1-2,16,TRBV7-9,CASSLAYVGQGNGYTF
TRBJ1-1,13,TRBV10-2,CASSLQRNTEAFF
TRBJ2-1,17,TRBV7-2,CASSLGAGTGSLNEQFF
TRBJ2-5,14,TRBV7-2,CASSPGDYQETQYF
TRBJ2-7,11,TRBV3-1/TRBV3-2,CASSHGGEQYF
TRBJ1-3,15,TRBV3-1/TRBV3-2,CASSQGTGPRNTIYF
TRBJ2-7,14,TRBV19,CASSRLAGEYEQYF
TRBJ1-5,15,TRBV24-1,CATSDSGIPNQPQHF